The 32 T cell receptor beta chains given below trace back to one sample, sequenced in a study of CD8 T cells in Susac syndrome. An input of about 0.5 to 1 ug of RNA was subjected to reverse transcription using random hexamers. TCRdb recomputed calls from the immunoSEQ multiplex PCR reads with MiXCR, one row per CDR3 protein. The sample has around 150,000 distinct CDR3 sequences, 94% seen once. The sample consisted of CD8+ T cells from PBMCs. These receptors originate from a human donor in good health.

This chain joins TRBV4-2 and TRBJ2-7; a possible D gene is TRBD2 (5 bases). Germline CDR1 LGHNA, CDR2 YNFKEQ. V shed 5 bases and J shed 5 bases, with 22 bases lying between them. The CDR3 contains 16 residues. The CDR3 here is CASSSSTGIIGNEQYF. The DNA of the CDR3 is TGTGCCAGCAGCAGTTCCACGGGAATCATCGGCAACGAGCAGTACTTC.

V usage is TRBV2 and J usage is TRBJ2-1; 11 nucleotides agree with TRBD2. CDR3 length: 14 residues. Germline trimming cut 7 bases from V and 9 bases from J; bases unmatched to any gene: 8. From germline, CDR1 is SNHLY and CDR2 FYNNEI. DNA of the CDR3: TGTGCCAGCATTAGCGGGAGGGACGAGGGTGAGCAGTTCTTC. It yields the protein CASISGRDEGEQFF.

This chain connects TRBV20-1 to TRBJ2-7; 8 bases map to TRBD1. J lost 4 bases, V lost 3 bases, and 5 bases had no gene match. The CDR3 runs 13 residues. Germline assignment: CDR1 DFQATT and CDR2 SNEGSKA (reference sequence). The CDR3 DNA sequence: TGCAGTGCTAGCCTACAGGGGGAGTACGAGCAGTACTTC. It specifies CSASLQGEYEQYF.

This clonotype showed up just once. The rearrangement uses TRBV6-2 or TRBV6-3 and TRBJ2-5; unclear D gene. The length of the CDR3 is 12 residues. V dropped 5 bases and J dropped 7 bases, with 11 bases sitting between them. The germline V gene has CDR1 MNHEY and CDR2 SVGEGT. The CDR3 here is CASSPGPSTQYF. DNA for the CDR3: TGTGCCAGCAGTCCCGGACCTTCGACCCAGTACTTC.

The J gene is TRBJ1-2, the V gene TRBV3-1; no firm D call. V gave up 4 bases and J gave up 2 bases, with 11 bases separating them. The CDR3 extends over 14 amino acids. Per germline, CDR1 LGHDT and CDR2 YNNKEL (reference sequence). This CDR3 is CASSPGEVNYGYTF. In nucleotides, the CDR3 is TGTGCCAGCAGCCCGGGAGAAGTGAACTATGGCTACACCTTC.

The chain links TRBV28 to TRBJ1-1; a possible D gene is TRBD1 (6 bases). V was cut by 6 bases and J by 4 bases, with 15 bases left in between. Germline V gives CDR1 MDHEN, CDR2 SYDVKM. The CDR3 totals 14 residues. Here the CDR3 reads CASRTRGGSTEAFF. As DNA, the CDR3 is TGTGCCAGCAGAACGAGGGGGGGTAGCACTGAAGCTTTCTTT.

The chain joins TRBV11-2 to TRBJ2-1; 7 bases are shared with TRBD1. The CDR3 extends over 15 amino acids. CDR1 and CDR2 from the germline V gene are SGHAT and FQNNGV. J was trimmed by 4 bases and V by 1 base; bases with no gene match: 4. The CDR3: CASSLVVGQYNEQFF. The CDR3 coding sequence is TGTGCCAGCAGCTTAGTAGTGGGACAGTACAATGAGCAGTTCTTC.

V gene TRBV12-3 or TRBV12-4 combines with J gene TRBJ2-1; D perhaps matches TRBD1 (5 bases). Trimming left V 3 bases short and J 8 bases short, with 8 bases between. CDR3 length equals 12 residues. The CDR3 protein is CASSFEGDEQFF. The CDR3, as DNA: TGTGCCAGCAGTTTCGAAGGGGATGAGCAGTTCTTC.

The chain uses TRBV20-1 and TRBJ2-2, with D maybe TRBD2 (5 bases). Per the germline V gene, CDR1 is DFQATT and CDR2 is SNEGSKA (reference sequence). This CDR3 comprises 13 residues. V lost 4 bases to trimming and J lost 3 bases, with 9 bases between them. The CDR3 region is CSATEAYTGELFF. The CDR3 nucleotides read TGCAGTGCTACGGAGGCGTACACCGGGGAGCTGTTTTTT.

The genes are TRBV11-2 and TRBJ2-7; 7 nucleotides align to TRBD1. Germline lookup yields CDR1 SGHAT and CDR2 FQNNGV. The V gene end was trimmed by 5 bases and the J gene end by 5 bases; junction bases not matched to a gene: 6. The CDR3 extends over 13 amino acids. For the CDR3, the DNA is TGTGCCAGCAGCCCAGACAGGGTCCACGAGCAGTACTTC. Encoded protein: CASSPDRVHEQYF.

DNA for the CDR3: TGCAGTGCTACACCTCCTAGCACAGATACGCAGTATTTT. Translation gives CSATPPSTDTQYF. V usage is TRBV20-1 and J usage is TRBJ2-3; D is unclear. The CDR3 loop spans 13 amino acids. V dropped 4 bases and J dropped 0 bases, with 8 bases sitting between them. Germline V gene sequence: CDR1 DFQATT, CDR2 SNEGSKA (reference sequence).

The genes are TRBV29-1 and TRBJ1-2; TRBD1 matches at 10 bases. Germline trimming cut 5 bases from V and 8 bases from J; bases unmatched to any gene: 5. Germline CDR1 SQVTM, CDR2 ANQGSEA. This CDR3 has 12 residues. CDR3 coding DNA: TGCAGCGTTTCCGGGACAGGGGAAGGCTACACCTTC. Its translation is CSVSGTGEGYTF.

The V and J genes are TRBV7-9 and TRBJ2-7, with D uncertain. The germline V gene encodes CDR1 SEHNR and CDR2 FQNEAQ (reference sequence). The CDR3 loop spans 13 amino acids. V lost 5 bases and J 4 bases, leaving 12 bases between the germline ends. CDR3 DNA: TGTGCCAGCAGCCAAGCTCTAGTTTACGAGCAGTACTTC. Protein product: CASSQALVYEQYF.

The DNA for the CDR3 is TGTGCCAGCAGCGGCGGACGGAACAATGAGCAGTTCTTC. It encodes CASSGGRNNEQFF. The chain links TRBV7-3 to TRBJ2-1; D not certain. The V end was cut by 5 bases, the J end by 5 bases, with 10 bases between. This CDR3 is built from 13 residues. Germline assignment: CDR1 SGHTA and CDR2 FQGTGA.

The rearrangement uses TRBV30 and TRBJ2-1; no firm D call. V was cut by 4 bases and J by 6 bases, with 10 bases left in between. The CDR3 runs to 12 residues. Germline CDR1 reads GTSNPN; CDR2 reads SVGIG (reference sequence). The CDR3 region is CAWNSKGNEQFF. The CDR3 DNA is TGTGCCTGGAACTCGAAGGGCAATGAGCAGTTCTTC.

The rearrangement joins TRBV9 to TRBJ2-2; D is ambiguous. This CDR3 comprises 12 residues. Germline lookup yields CDR1 SGDLS and CDR2 YYNGEE. Between the trimmed V and J ends, which lost 0 bases and 6 bases, there was a span of 3 bases. Here the CDR3 DNA reads TGTGCCAGCAGCGTAGTTCCCGGGGAGCTGTTTTTT. Its translation: CASSVVPGELFF.

The chain employs TRBV7-9 and TRBJ1-1; TRBD1 is a possible D gene (5 bases). This CDR3 comprises 13 residues. V lost 7 bases to trimming and J lost 3 bases, with 12 bases between them. Germline V gives CDR1 SEHNR, CDR2 FQNEAQ (reference sequence). In DNA form, the CDR3 reads TGTGCCAGCACCCAGGGAGGGGACACTGAAGCTTTCTTT. It yields the protein CASTQGGDTEAFF.

The chain uses TRBV7-9 and TRBJ2-7, with no clear D. Germline-derived CDR1 and CDR2 are SEHNR and FQNEAQ (reference sequence). The V gene lost 5 bases and the J gene lost 5 bases, with 13 bases spanning the gap. The CDR3 has 13 residues. CDR3 nucleotides: TGTGCCAGCAGCCCCCCCGGGCAGAACGAGCAGTACTTC. This codes for CASSPPGQNEQYF.

The rearrangement uses TRBV6-5 and TRBJ1-2; D may be TRBD1 (6 bases). The CDR3 loop spans 13 amino acids. Trimming shortened V by 2 bases and J by 8 bases, and 12 bases separated the two germline ends. Germline CDR1 is MNHEY and CDR2 is SVGAGI. For the CDR3, the DNA is TGTGCCAGCAGTTACGAAGGGGGAAGCGGCTACACCTTC. The encoded protein is CASSYEGGSGYTF.

The count of this clonotype is one. The chain combines TRBV6-5 with TRBJ2-7; no clear D. V lost 5 bases and J lost 7, with 9 bases in between. Germline assignment: CDR1 MNHEY and CDR2 SVGAGI. CDR3 length: 11 amino acids. The CDR3 DNA reads as TGTGCCAGCAGTCAAGGTGTTGAGCAGTACTTC. This translates into CASSQGVEQYF.

V gene TRBV4-2 combines with J gene TRBJ2-5, with 10 bases identical to TRBD2. CDR1 LGHNA and CDR2 YNFKEQ come from the germline V gene. V lost 0 bases, J lost 7 bases, and 11 bases stayed unmatched. This CDR3 contains 17 residues. CDR3 coding DNA: TGTGCCAGCAGCCAAGATAATGGGCTAGCGGGAGTGGTGACCCAGTACTTC. It yields the protein CASSQDNGLAGVVTQYF.

V and J are TRBV5-6 and TRBJ2-3; no reliable D call. The V and J ends lost 0 bases and 4 bases respectively, with 12 bases between them. Germline V CDR1 and CDR2: SGHDT, YYEEEE. The CDR3 has 15 amino acids. CDR3 coding DNA: TGTGCCAGCAGCTTGGCCCCTCCAGGCCCAGATACGCAGTATTTT. Translating gives CASSLAPPGPDTQYF.

This clonotype came up once. V gene TRBV2 combines with J gene TRBJ2-1, with D maybe TRBD2 (6 bases). The CDR3 is made up of 16 amino acids. Germline assignment: CDR1 SNHLY and CDR2 FYNNEI. The V end lost 3 bases, the J end lost 3 bases, and 15 bases lay between the germline ends. The chain's CDR3 is CASSEWASAVYNEQFF. CDR3 bases: TGTGCCAGCAGTGAGTGGGCTAGCGCAGTCTACAATGAGCAGTTCTTC. The full variable domain, in which reference TRBV2 and TRBJ2-1 provide the parts outside the CDR3, is EPEVTQTPSHQVTQMGQEVILRCVPISNHLYFYWYRQILGQKVEFLVSFYNNEISEKSEIFDDQFSVERPDGSNFTLKIRSTKLEDSAMYFCASSEWASAVYNEQFFGPGTRLTVL.

The DNA of the CDR3 is TGTGCCAGCAGGGGGAGGTATGCTAATGAAAAACTGTTTTTT. Amino acid sequence: CASRGRYANEKLFF. The chain joins TRBV3-1 to TRBJ1-4; D is ambiguous. The CDR3 covers 14 residues. Deletions cut 6 bases from V and 3 bases from J, with 11 bases between. Germline values: CDR1 LGHDT, CDR2 YNNKEL (reference sequence).

V usage is TRBV27 and J usage is TRBJ1-1; a weak D match, TRBD1 (6 bases). This CDR3 region has 11 residues. Looked up from germline, CDR1 is MNHEY and CDR2 is SMNVEV (reference sequence). Trimming pared 8 bases from V and 7 bases from J, leaving 11 bases between. In nucleotides, the CDR3 is TGTGCCAGCCGAAGGGGGAGTGAAGCTTTCTTT. Translation: CASRRGSEAFF.

This chain joins TRBV4-3 and TRBJ2-7; D is uncertain. V gave up 1 base and J gave up 6 bases, with 13 bases separating them. This CDR3 comprises 14 residues. The V gene's germline CDR1 is LGHNA and CDR2 YSLEER. The CDR3 spells CASSQVGDGFEQYF. CDR3 coding DNA: TGCGCCAGCAGCCAAGTCGGAGACGGCTTCGAGCAGTACTTC.

The chain links TRBV29-1 to TRBJ2-1, with 7 bases aligning to TRBD2. The CDR3 is 14 residues long. Germline V gene lookup returns CDR1 SQVTM and CDR2 ANQGSEA. J lost 8 bases, V lost 7 bases, and 14 bases had no gene match. CDR3 nucleotides: TGCAGCGCGTTAACCGGGACTACCGACCATGAGCAGTTCTTC. Residues: CSALTGTTDHEQFF.

The CDR3 region is CSAPGPAQHF. The DNA for the CDR3 is TGCAGTGCCCCCGGTCCGGCCCAGCATTTT. V gene TRBV20-1 combines with J gene TRBJ1-5; D is uncertain. The V end was cut by 6 bases, the J end by 11 bases, with 11 bases between. Germline CDR1 DFQATT, CDR2 SNEGSKA (reference sequence). The CDR3 is made up of 10 amino acids.

This clonotype was observed a single time. J is TRBJ1-5 and V is TRBV27, with D possibly TRBD1 on 6 matching bases. Germline assignment: CDR1 MNHEY and CDR2 SMNVEV (reference sequence). With 2 bases removed from V and 4 bases from J, the gap between germline ends came to 9 bases. CDR3 length equals 14 residues. The CDR3 is CASSLIGGNQPQHF. CDR3 coding DNA: TGTGCCAGCAGTTTAATAGGGGGAAATCAGCCCCAGCATTTT.

The CDR3 protein is CATSPDGSQETQYF. Written as DNA, the CDR3 is TGTGCCACCAGCCCGGACGGAAGCCAAGAGACCCAGTACTTC. The J gene is TRBJ2-5, the V gene TRBV15; no definite D call. Germline CDR1 reads LNHNV; CDR2 reads YYDKDF (reference sequence). The CDR3 spans 14 residues. The V gene lost 5 bases and the J gene lost 1 base, with 11 bases spanning the gap.

The chain recombines TRBV3-1 with TRBJ2-2; possible D gene TRBD1, 6 bases. This CDR3 has 13 amino acids. The germline V gene has CDR1 LGHDT and CDR2 YNNKEL (reference sequence). Trimming removed 8 bases at V and 3 bases at J, with 10 bases between. The CDR3 here is CASSQGYTGELFF. The CDR3 nucleotides are TGTGCCAGCTCTCAGGGGTACACCGGGGAGCTGTTTTTT.

V gene TRBV19 combines with J gene TRBJ2-7; TRBD2 is a possible D gene (6 bases). This CDR3 region has 14 residues. Trimming pared 3 bases from V and 3 bases from J, leaving 12 bases between. The germline CDR1 and CDR2 sequences are LNHDA and SQIVND (reference sequence). The CDR3: CASSIGDGGYEQYF. CDR3 nucleotides: TGTGCCAGTAGTATCGGCGACGGGGGCTACGAGCAGTACTTC.